The clone carrying this T cell receptor (beta chain) was picked up a small number of times. The antigen is not known. Amplification of TCR beta CDR3 regions was performed using RNA transcripts as template. TCR CDR3 regions were first amplified by RT-PCR with HTBI primers. From the multiplex PCR reads, TCRdb called clonotypes with MiXCR, one entry per CDR3 protein. Among hundreds of thousands of distinct CDR3 sequences listed, 17% were seen once. The data originate from a study of T cells in Graves' hyperthyroidism and ophthalmopathy. Study results and caveats: Expanded thyroid clonotypes (above 0.001) were mostly also found in blood.

The source is a young woman with Graves' ophthalmopathy. Source material: blood.

CDR3 nucleotides: TGTGCCACCAGCAGAGCCCGGGACAGGTCAGAGACCCAGTACTTC. The encoded protein is CATSRARDRSETQYF. The V call is TRBV15, the J call TRBJ2-5, with 8 positions matching TRBD1. This CDR3 has 15 residues. V lost 1 base, J lost 4 bases, and 5 bases stayed unmatched. Germline V CDR1 and CDR2: LNHNV, YYDKDF (reference sequence).